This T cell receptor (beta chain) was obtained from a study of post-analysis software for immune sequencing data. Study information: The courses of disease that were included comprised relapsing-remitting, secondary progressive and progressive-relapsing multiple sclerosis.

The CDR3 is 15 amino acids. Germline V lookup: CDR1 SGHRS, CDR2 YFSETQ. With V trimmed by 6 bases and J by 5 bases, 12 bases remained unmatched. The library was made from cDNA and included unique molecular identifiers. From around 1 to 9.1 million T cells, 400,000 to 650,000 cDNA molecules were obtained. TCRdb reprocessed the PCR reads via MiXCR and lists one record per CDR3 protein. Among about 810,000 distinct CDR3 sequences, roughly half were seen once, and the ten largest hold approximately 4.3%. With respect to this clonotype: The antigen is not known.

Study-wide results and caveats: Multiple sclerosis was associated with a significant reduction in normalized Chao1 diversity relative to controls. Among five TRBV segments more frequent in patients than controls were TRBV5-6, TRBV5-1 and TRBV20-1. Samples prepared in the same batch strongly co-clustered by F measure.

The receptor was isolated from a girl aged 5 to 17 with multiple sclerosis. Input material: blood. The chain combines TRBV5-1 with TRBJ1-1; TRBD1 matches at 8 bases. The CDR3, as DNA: TGCGCCAGCACGGTATTAGGGCAGGGGGCTACTGAAGCTTTCTTT. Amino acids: CASTVLGQGATEAFF.